These T cell receptor beta chains were read from a single sample in a study of T cell responses to AZD1222 COVID-19 vaccine. The method was immunoSEQ multiplex PCR; TCRdb's version includes in-frame clones alone and lacks a portion of them. In the table there are fewer than 130,000 clones, over 85% of which are singletons. The specimen comprised peripheral blood, sampled 28 days after the second AZD1222 dose. The receptors were gathered from an adult who received the AZD1222 COVID-19 vaccine. Both conserved end residues are part of each CDR3. Fields, in order: J gene, V gene, clone size, D gene, CDR3 DNA, CDR3 protein. The D gene is left open where the match is weak. Some rows mark clone size as missing; the rest say once, few, many or name a class of expanded clone.

J: TRBJ2-7; V: TRBV6-6; size: .; D: .; DNA: TGTGCCAGCAGTATTGGGACGTTAGAGCAGTACTTC; CDR3: CASSIGTLEQYF
J: TRBJ2-3; V: TRBV9; size: few; D: .; DNA: TGTGCCAGCAGCGTAGTGGGGGGCACAGATACGCAGTATTTT; CDR3: CASSVVGGTDTQYF
J: TRBJ1-6; V: TRBV7-2; size: .; D: .; DNA: TGTGCCAGCAGCTTCGGGACTACCTATAATTCACCCCTCCACTTT; CDR3: CASSFGTTYNSPLHF
J: TRBJ1-6; V: TRBV9; size: .; D: .; DNA: TGTGCCAGCAGCCCTTCCGGGGGACTTTATTCACCCCTCCACTTT; CDR3: CASSPSGGLYSPLHF
J: TRBJ2-7; V: TRBV7-9; size: .; D: TRBD1; DNA: TGTGCCAGCAGCTCATGGACAGGGTTCTACGAGCAGTACTTC; CDR3: CASSSWTGFYEQYF
J: TRBJ1-2; V: TRBV11-2; size: .; D: .; DNA: TGTGCCAGCAGCCGAATACGCGCCACCCTCTATGGCTACACCTTC; CDR3: CASSRIRATLYGYTF
J: TRBJ1-5; V: TRBV7-2; size: .; D: .; DNA: TGTGCCAGCAGCTTAGAAAGGGGCGGGCCCCAGCATTTT; CDR3: CASSLERGGPQHF
J: TRBJ1-1; V: TRBV6-5; size: .; D: .; DNA: TGTGCCAGCAGTTACCCCGACGGGGCAGGGATTGAAGCTTTCTTT; CDR3: CASSYPDGAGIEAFF
J: TRBJ2-2; V: TRBV10-3; size: .; D: TRBD1; DNA: TGTGCCAGAAGGGACAGTGGGGACGCGGAGCTGTTTTTT; CDR3: CARRDSGDAELFF
J: TRBJ2-3; V: TRBV7-2; size: once; D: TRBD2; DNA: TGTGCCAGCAGCCCACGGACTAGGGTTGTTACGCAGTATTTT; CDR3: CASSPRTRVVTQYF
J: TRBJ1-5; V: TRBV2; size: once; D: .; DNA: TGTGCCAGCAGACGGACGGGGGCTAGCAATCAGCCCCAGCATTTT; CDR3: CASRRTGASNQPQHF
J: TRBJ1-2; V: TRBV5-6; size: .; D: .; DNA: TGTGCCAGCAGCCCCCCCGGGGTCTGGTATGGCTACACCTTC; CDR3: CASSPPGVWYGYTF
J: TRBJ2-5; V: TRBV10-2; size: .; D: .; DNA: TGCGCCAGCAGTGAATTATGGGGGCGCGGGGAAGAGACCCAGTACTTC; CDR3: CASSELWGRGEETQYF
J: TRBJ2-1; V: TRBV9; size: .; D: .; DNA: TGTGCCAGCAGCGTAGCTCCCATGACGGACCAACTAGCAGCCCCCAAGTTCTTC; CDR3: CASSVAPMTDQLAAPKFF
J: TRBJ2-3; V: TRBV6-6; size: .; D: .; DNA: TGTGCCAGCAGTAAAGGGCCCCCTGGCGCAGATACGCAGTATTTT; CDR3: CASSKGPPGADTQYF
J: TRBJ1-5; V: TRBV9; size: .; D: TRBD1; DNA: TGTGCCAGCAGCGGAGGGACAGGGCGTCAGCCCCAGCATTTT; CDR3: CASSGGTGRQPQHF
J: TRBJ2-7; V: TRBV6-5; size: .; D: TRBD1; DNA: TGTGCCAGCAGTTACTCGACAGGGCAGCAAAGCTACGAGCAGTACTTC; CDR3: CASSYSTGQQSYEQYF
J: TRBJ2-5; V: TRBV7-8; size: .; D: .; DNA: TGTGCCAGCAGCCCACCCCCGACAGTGTACCAAGAGACCCAGTACTTC; CDR3: CASSPPPTVYQETQYF
J: TRBJ2-3; V: TRBV10-3; size: .; D: TRBD1; DNA: TGTGCCATCAAGGGGACAGGGGCTGATACGCAGTATTTT; CDR3: CAIKGTGADTQYF
J: TRBJ1-1; V: TRBV4-1; size: .; D: .; DNA: TGCGCCAGCAGGTTGTGGGCAGCCATGAACACTGAAGCTTTCTTT; CDR3: CASRLWAAMNTEAFF
J: TRBJ1-1; V: TRBV5-5; size: .; D: .; DNA: TGTGCCAGCGCGGAGGCGAACACTGAAGCTTTCTTT; CDR3: CASAEANTEAFF
J: TRBJ2-3; V: TRBV10-3; size: .; D: .; DNA: TGTGCCATCAGTGAAGGGGTCGGCACAGATACGCAGTATTTT; CDR3: CAISEGVGTDTQYF
J: TRBJ1-2; V: TRBV5-1; size: .; D: .; DNA: TGCGCCAGCAGCTTGGAGGAGACCTATGGCTACACCTTC; CDR3: CASSLEETYGYTF
J: TRBJ1-6; V: TRBV7-9; size: .; D: .; DNA: TGTGCCAGCAGCTTTTTTCCCCCGAATAATTCACCCCTCCACTTT; CDR3: CASSFFPPNNSPLHF
J: TRBJ2-7; V: TRBV7-9; size: .; D: .; DNA: TGTGCCAGCAGCTCCACAGAGTCCTACGAGCAGTACTTC; CDR3: CASSSTESYEQYF
J: TRBJ2-2; V: TRBV30; size: few; D: TRBD2; DNA: TGTGCCTGGAGTGTACTAGCGGGGGCCCTCACCGGGGAGCTGTTTTTT; CDR3: CAWSVLAGALTGELFF
J: TRBJ1-2; V: TRBV20-1; size: .; D: .; DNA: TGCAGTGCTAGTGTCGCGTCTGGGATCTATGGCTACACCTTC; CDR3: CSASVASGIYGYTF
J: TRBJ1-4; V: TRBV19; size: .; D: TRBD1; DNA: TGTGCCAGTAGTATAGATCGGGGACAGAACGCAGCTAATGAAAAACTGTTTTTT; CDR3: CASSIDRGQNAANEKLFF
J: TRBJ2-2; V: TRBV27; size: once; D: .; DNA: TGTGCCAGCAGTTTATTGAGATACACCGGGGAGCTGTTTTTT; CDR3: CASSLLRYTGELFF
J: TRBJ2-6; V: TRBV7-9; size: .; D: .; DNA: TGTGCCAGCAGTCGGAGTCGATCTGGGGCCAACGTCCTGACTTTC; CDR3: CASSRSRSGANVLTF
J: TRBJ1-2; V: TRBV6-6; size: .; D: TRBD1; DNA: TGTGCAACGGACAGGGGGCAAGATGGCTACACCTTC; CDR3: CATDRGQDGYTF
J: TRBJ1-5; V: TRBV21-1; size: once; D: .; DNA: TGTGCCAGCAGCCCCAGGATTCGGGATCAGCCCCAGCATTTT; CDR3: CASSPRIRDQPQHF
J: TRBJ1-4; V: TRBV7-3; size: .; D: TRBD1; DNA: TGTGCCAGCAGCTCAACTCGGGACAGCGAAACAACTAATGAAAAACTGTTTTTT; CDR3: CASSSTRDSETTNEKLFF
J: TRBJ2-7; V: TRBV2; size: .; D: TRBD1; DNA: TGTGCCAGCCGCGACAGGGGACTTTCCTACGAGCAGTACTTC; CDR3: CASRDRGLSYEQYF